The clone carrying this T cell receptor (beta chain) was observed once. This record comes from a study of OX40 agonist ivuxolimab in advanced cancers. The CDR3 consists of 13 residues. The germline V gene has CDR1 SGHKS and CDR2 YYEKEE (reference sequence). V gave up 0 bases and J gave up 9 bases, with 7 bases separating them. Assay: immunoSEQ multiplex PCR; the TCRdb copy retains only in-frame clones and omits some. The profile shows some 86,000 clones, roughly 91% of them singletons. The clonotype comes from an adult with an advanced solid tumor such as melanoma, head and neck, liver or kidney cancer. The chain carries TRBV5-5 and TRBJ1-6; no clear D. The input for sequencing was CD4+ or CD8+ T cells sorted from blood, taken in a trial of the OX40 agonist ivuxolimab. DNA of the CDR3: TGTGCCAGCAGCTTGGAGGTGTTTTCACCCCTCCACTTT. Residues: CASSLEVFSPLHF.